This T cell receptor (beta chain) was recorded in a study of T cells expressing NK-cell markers. Study-wide context: Sorted CD3+CD56-NKG2C+, CD3+CD56+NKG2C- and CD3+CD56+NKG2C+ T cells were the source of the TCR beta repertoires. Eight donors were sequenced, seven testing HCMV-seropositive and one testing seronegative.

TCRdb reworked the 5' RACE reads into one entry per CDR3 protein, no DNA. The sample data list 150,000 to 200,000 distinct CDR3 sequences. CDR3 size: 13 residues. Germline CDR1 reads DFQATT; CDR2 reads SNEGSKA (reference sequence). The rearrangement joins TRBV20-1 to TRBJ1-5; the TRBD1 assignment by TCRdb is unverifiable without DNA. The sample consisted of blood T cells: a sorted CD56 or NKG2C T cell subset, CD4+ or CD8+ T cells, or bulk PBMC T cells (not recorded which). The TCR sequence derives from a woman aged 18 to 75 in good health. CDR3: CSATKDGGQPQHF.